Below, 29 T cell receptor beta chains from the same sample are listed, as sequenced in a study of CXCR3-negative and CXCR3-positive naive CD8 T cells. The TRB cDNA libraries were prepared by 5' RACE with UMI labels. TCRdb reprocessed the 5' RACE reads, keeping one entry per CDR3 protein, no DNA. The sample table sets out about 130,000 distinct CDR3 sequences. Source material: naive CXCR3- CD8+ T cells from blood. Noted subset: CD45RO-CCR7+CD27+CD95- naive CD8+ T cells lacking CXCR3 (TNR3-). The receptors were sampled from a human donor in good health. Some clones in this sample may be carry-over from other donors' samples.

V and J are TRBV12-3 or TRBV12-4 and TRBJ2-1; no DNA is available, so the TRBD1 call from TCRdb remains unchecked. This CDR3 has 12 amino acids. CDR3 sequence reads: CASTPDFNEQYF.

The rearrangement joins TRBV29-1 to TRBJ2-1; TCRdb indicates TRBD2, and absent DNA this call remains unverified. The length of the CDR3 is 16 residues. Germline V gene data show CDR1 as SQVTM and CDR2 as ANQGSEA. Here the CDR3 reads CSVEWVAGGPAGEQFF.

The chain combines TRBV6-2 or TRBV6-3 with TRBJ1-1. Germline-derived CDR1 and CDR2 are MNHEY and SVGEGT. CDR3 length: 15 residues. The CDR3 sequence: CASSYTGPPDTEAFF.

The gene calls are TRBV28 and TRBJ2-7; TCRdb picks TRBD1, but there is no DNA to check that call. CDR3 length: 16 amino acids. Germline CDR1 is MDHEN and CDR2 is SYDVKM. CDR3 in amino acids: CASSPRGTGVSYEQYF.

This chain connects TRBV28 to TRBJ2-1; TCRdb designates TRBD1, a call that cannot be tested without DNA. Germline CDR1 MDHEN, CDR2 SYDVKM. The CDR3 has 15 amino acids. The CDR3 loop reads CASSLQGLTYNEQFF.

V usage is TRBV28 and J usage is TRBJ1-5; TCRdb designates TRBD1, a call that cannot be tested without DNA. CDR3 length: 14 amino acids. Germline lookup yields CDR1 MDHEN and CDR2 SYDVKM. Here the CDR3 reads CASSLAAGVQPQHF. Full variable domain (outside the CDR3, taken from reference TRBV28 and TRBJ1-5): DVKVTQSSRYLVKRTGEKVFLECVQDMDHENMFWYRQDPGLGLRLIYFSYDVKMKEKGDIPEGYSVSREKKERFSLILESASTNQTSMYLCASSLAAGVQPQHFGDGTRLSIL.

The chain uses TRBV27 and TRBJ1-5. This CDR3 comprises 15 residues. CDR1 and CDR2 (germline): MNHEY, SMNVEV (reference sequence). The CDR3 sequence is CASSPSRAVGQPQHF.

The chain employs TRBV19 and TRBJ2-1; lacking DNA, the TRBD1 call made by TCRdb goes unchecked. From germline, CDR1 is LNHDA and CDR2 SQIVND (reference sequence). This CDR3 region has 13 residues. CDR3 sequence: CASTFHRDDEQFF.

The chain employs TRBV28 and TRBJ2-2; TCRdb returns TRBD2, unconfirmable since there is no DNA. The CDR3 sequence is 14 residues long. Germline CDR1 reads MDHEN; CDR2 reads SYDVKM. The chain's CDR3 is CASGRTSDTGELFF.

The V gene is TRBV7-6, the J gene TRBJ1-1. CDR1 is SGHVS, CDR2 FNYEAQ, per germline. This CDR3 has 15 amino acids. CDR3 protein: CASSPGGGLVTEAFF.

The J gene is TRBJ2-1, the V gene TRBV4-1; TCRdb names TRBD1, which stays unverified in the absence of DNA. The CDR3 contains 16 residues. Germline values: CDR1 MGHRA, CDR2 YSYEKL. Here the CDR3 reads CASSQGTQVAYNEEFF.

The chain combines TRBV7-8 with TRBJ2-5; the D call of TRBD1 rests on TCRdb alone, since no DNA is present to check it. The CDR3 extends over 15 amino acids. Germline assignment: CDR1 SGHVS and CDR2 FQNEAQ. This chain's CDR3 is CASSLPFSGGETQYF.

The rearrangement joins TRBV12-3 or TRBV12-4 to TRBJ2-3; checking the TCRdb D call of TRBD2 is not possible without DNA. The CDR3 sequence is 16 residues long. CDR3 amino acids: CASSGLGDQSTDTQYF.

V gene TRBV24-1 combines with J gene TRBJ2-7. The CDR3 covers 13 residues. Germline CDR1 and CDR2: KGHDR and SFDVKD. CDR3 in amino acids: CATSDMSDHEQYF.

The V call is TRBV20-1, the J call TRBJ2-3; TCRdb reports TRBD2, a call that lacks DNA to check it against. The V gene's germline CDR1 is DFQATT and CDR2 SNEGSKA (reference sequence). This CDR3 is 16 amino acids long. CDR3 protein: CSARPKLAESTDTQYF.

The chain uses TRBV29-1 and TRBJ2-1; lacking DNA, the TRBD2 call made by TCRdb goes unchecked. The CDR3 is 16 amino acids. Germline lookup yields CDR1 SQVTM and CDR2 ANQGSEA. The CDR3 here is CSVEGLAGGPYNEQFF.

This chain uses TRBV19 with TRBJ2-7; absent DNA, TCRdb's TRBD2 call cannot be checked. This CDR3 region has 17 residues. Germline V gene data show CDR1 as LNHDA and CDR2 as SQIVND (reference sequence). The CDR3 loop reads CASSIGGLAGGLYEQYF.

The chain couples TRBV6-5 to TRBJ2-7. Germline-derived CDR1 and CDR2 are MNHEY and SVGAGI. The CDR3 is 12 residues long. The CDR3 protein is CASSYNAYEQYF.

The chain joins TRBV28 to TRBJ2-7. This CDR3 is 13 amino acids long. Germline CDR1 is MDHEN and CDR2 is SYDVKM. CDR3 sequence reads: CASSKPFSYEQYF. The full variable domain, its missing parts supplied by reference TRBV28 and TRBJ2-7, is DVKVTQSSRYLVKRTGEKVFLECVQDMDHENMFWYRQDPGLGLRLIYFSYDVKMKEKGDIPEGYSVSREKKERFSLILESASTNQTSMYLCASSKPFSYEQYFGPGTRLTVT.

The rearrangement uses TRBV7-6 and TRBJ1-5. This CDR3 contains 17 residues. The V gene's germline CDR1 is SGHVS and CDR2 FNYEAQ. CDR3 amino acids: CASSSGVGREGNQPQHF.

The chain couples TRBV5-1 to TRBJ2-7. Germline V lookup: CDR1 SGHRS, CDR2 YFSETQ. The CDR3 extends over 12 amino acids. CDR3 loop: CASSQMDHEQYF.

The rearrangement links TRBV11-2 to TRBJ2-7; TCRdb selects TRBD2, and the lack of DNA leaves this call unchecked. The length of the CDR3 is 14 residues. In germline, CDR1 is SGHAT, CDR2 FQNNGV. The CDR3 reads CACSSGTSPYEQYF.

The rearrangement joins TRBV29-1 to TRBJ2-3. This CDR3 region has 14 residues. Per the germline V gene, CDR1 is SQVTM and CDR2 is ANQGSEA. This chain's CDR3 is CSVGPLRSTDTQYF.

V usage is TRBV28 and J usage is TRBJ2-5; the TCRdb call, TRBD2, lacks DNA for checking. Germline CDR1 reads MDHEN; CDR2 reads SYDVKM. There are 17 residues in the CDR3. CDR3 loop: CASTPPRKRGATETQYF.

The chain uses TRBV12-3 or TRBV12-4 and TRBJ1-1; TCRdb outputs TRBD1, but without DNA this stays unchecked. CDR3 length: 15 residues. The chain's CDR3 is CASSTHGQMNTEAFF.

This rearrangement joins TRBV30 to TRBJ2-7. Germline V gene lookup returns CDR1 GTSNPN and CDR2 SVGIG (reference sequence). This CDR3 is 12 amino acids long. CDR3 protein: CASSEGRYEQYF.

This chain uses TRBV15 with TRBJ1-2. The CDR3 covers 15 residues. The germline gives CDR1 LNHNV, CDR2 YYDKDF (reference sequence). CDR3: CATSTTGMALTGYTF.

This chain uses TRBV28 with TRBJ2-7; absent DNA, TCRdb's TRBD2 call cannot be checked. The CDR3 runs to 17 residues. Per the germline V gene, CDR1 is MDHEN and CDR2 is SYDVKM. The CDR3 reads CASSIETRLVGLYEQYF.

The chain combines TRBV27 with TRBJ2-1. The germline V gene encodes CDR1 MNHEY and CDR2 SMNVEV (reference sequence). The CDR3 runs 12 residues. The CDR3 spells CASSLLDNEQFF.